This T cell receptor beta chain was obtained from a study of metastatic and nonmetastatic thyroid tumors. For the study at large: Across peripheral blood and tumor or nodule tissue samples taken from malignant and benign thyroid patients, the repertoires were compared with one another. Overall study results and limits: It was reported that TCR beta diversity was significantly higher in malignant thyroid tumors than benign nodules, in blood and tumor.

No patient had received any treatment before thyroid surgery. TCRdb ran MiXCR on the PCR reads. The sample includes some 5,500 clones, about 32% of them seen just once. In its sample, this clone was seen a few times. What it recognizes is unknown. Input material: adjacent normal tissue. The TCR originated in a female donor with papillary thyroid cancer or a benign thyroid nodule (not recorded which). Some clones in this sample may be carry-over from other donors' samples.

The CDR3: CASSSPRTSGINEQYF. For the CDR3, the DNA is TGTGCCAGCAGTTCCCCGAGGACTAGCGGGATAAACGAGCAGTACTTC. The chain combines TRBV28 with TRBJ2-7, with 12 positions matching TRBD2. V lost 4 bases to trimming and J lost 5 bases; unmatched junction nucleotides: 9. This CDR3 contains 16 residues. Germline loops: CDR1 MDHEN, CDR2 SYDVKM.